Reported below is one T cell receptor (beta chain). What it binds is not known. Reverse transcribing all isolated RNA meant expressed TCRB transcripts were sequenced. Clones were read by immunoSEQ multiplex PCR, and TCRdb kept only the in-frame ones, dropping some. The table records 240,000 or so clones, roughly 30% of them present only once. This sample was included in a study of beta chain features in type 1 diabetes. Looking at the study overall: Cell yields, gender and age were similar in healthy donors and patients.

Overall study findings and caveats: There was a moderate but significant shortening of TCRB CDR3s in all four CD4+ subsets of Type 1 diabetes patients.

This TCR came from a man aged 30 to 45 in good health. Input material: central memory CD4+ T cells from blood.

As DNA, the CDR3 is TGCGCCAGCAGCTTACCAGACAATGAGCAGTTCTTC. Its protein product is CASSLPDNEQFF. V usage is TRBV5-1 and J usage is TRBJ2-1; D is undetermined. V lost 2 bases, J lost 5 bases, and 5 bases lay in between. The CDR3 spans 12 residues. The germline V gene has CDR1 SGHRS and CDR2 YFSETQ. The whole variable domain, filled in from reference TRBV5-1 and TRBJ2-1, reads KAGVTQTPRYLIKTRGQQVTLSCSPISGHRSVSWYQQTPGQGLQFLFEYFSETQRNKGNFPGRFSGRQFSNSRSEMNVSTLELGDSALYLCASSLPDNEQFFGPGTRLTVL.